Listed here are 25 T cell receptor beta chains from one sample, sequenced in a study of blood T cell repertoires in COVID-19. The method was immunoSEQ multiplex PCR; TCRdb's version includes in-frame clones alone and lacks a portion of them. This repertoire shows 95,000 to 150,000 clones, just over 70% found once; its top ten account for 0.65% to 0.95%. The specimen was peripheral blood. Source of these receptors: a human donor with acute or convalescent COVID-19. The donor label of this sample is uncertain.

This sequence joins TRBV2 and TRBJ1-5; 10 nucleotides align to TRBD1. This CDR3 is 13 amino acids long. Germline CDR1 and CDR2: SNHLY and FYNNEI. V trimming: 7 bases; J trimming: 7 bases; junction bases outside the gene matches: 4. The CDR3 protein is CASKGTGVQPQHF. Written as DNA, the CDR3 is TGTGCCAGCAAGGGGACAGGGGTCCAGCCCCAGCATTTT.

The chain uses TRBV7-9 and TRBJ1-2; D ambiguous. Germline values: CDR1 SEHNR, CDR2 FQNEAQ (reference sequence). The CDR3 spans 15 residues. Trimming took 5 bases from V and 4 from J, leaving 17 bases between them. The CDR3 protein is CASSRLGRESYGYTF. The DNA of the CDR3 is TGTGCCAGCAGCCGCCTCGGACGGGAATCCTATGGCTACACCTTC. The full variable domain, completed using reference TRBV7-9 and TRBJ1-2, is DTGVSQNPRHKITKRGQNVTFRCDPISEHNRLYWYRQTLGQGPEFLTYFQNEAQLEKSRLLSDRFSAERPKGSFSTLEIQRTEQGDSAMYLCASSRLGRESYGYTFGSGTRLTVV.

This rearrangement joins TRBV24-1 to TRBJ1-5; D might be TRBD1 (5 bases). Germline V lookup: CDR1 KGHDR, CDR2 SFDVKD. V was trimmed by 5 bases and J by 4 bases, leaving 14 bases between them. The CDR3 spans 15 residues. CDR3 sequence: CATSAGAHGNQPQHF. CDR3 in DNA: TGTGCCACCAGTGCTGGGGCGCATGGGAATCAGCCCCAGCATTTT.

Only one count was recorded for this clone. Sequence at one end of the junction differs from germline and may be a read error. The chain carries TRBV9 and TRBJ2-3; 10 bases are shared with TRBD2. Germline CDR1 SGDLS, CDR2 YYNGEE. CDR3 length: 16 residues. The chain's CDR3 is CTSSVAAGGPTDTQYF. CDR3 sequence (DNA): TGTACCAGCAGCGTCGCAGCGGGGGGGCCAACAGATACGCAGTATTTT. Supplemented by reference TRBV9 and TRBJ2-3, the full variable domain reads DSGVTQTPKHLITATGQRVTLRCSPRSGDLSVYWYQQSLDQGLQFLIQYYNGEERAKGNILERFSAQQFPDLHSELNLSSLELGDSALYFCTSSVAAGGPTDTQYFGPGTRLTVL.

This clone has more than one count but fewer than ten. The CDR3 DNA reads as TGTGCCAGCAGCTTCGGGTCTCACTACGAGCAGTACTTC. It codes for CASSFGSHYEQYF. This chain connects TRBV5-6 to TRBJ2-7; no clear D gene. The CDR3 sequence is 13 residues long. V was shortened by 2 bases and J by 3 bases, with 9 bases between the two germline ends. Per the germline V gene, CDR1 is SGHDT and CDR2 is YYEEEE.

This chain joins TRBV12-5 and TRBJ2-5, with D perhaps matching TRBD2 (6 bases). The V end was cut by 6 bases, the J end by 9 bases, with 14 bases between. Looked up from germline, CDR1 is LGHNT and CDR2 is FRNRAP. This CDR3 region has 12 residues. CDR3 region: CASGVGPGAQYF. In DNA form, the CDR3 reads TGTGCTAGTGGGGTGGGGCCGGGGGCCCAGTACTTC.

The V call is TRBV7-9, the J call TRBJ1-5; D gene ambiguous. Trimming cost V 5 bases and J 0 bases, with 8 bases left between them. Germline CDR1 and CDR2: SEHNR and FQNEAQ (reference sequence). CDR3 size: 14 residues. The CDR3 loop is CASSLLGSNQPQHF. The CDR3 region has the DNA TGTGCCAGCAGCCTCCTCGGTAGCAATCAGCCCCAGCATTTT.

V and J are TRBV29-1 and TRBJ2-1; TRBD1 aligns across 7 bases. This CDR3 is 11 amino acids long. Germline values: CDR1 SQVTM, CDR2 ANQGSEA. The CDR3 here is CRGQHNNEQFF. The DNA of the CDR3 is TGCAGGGGACAGCATAACAATGAGCAGTTCTTC.

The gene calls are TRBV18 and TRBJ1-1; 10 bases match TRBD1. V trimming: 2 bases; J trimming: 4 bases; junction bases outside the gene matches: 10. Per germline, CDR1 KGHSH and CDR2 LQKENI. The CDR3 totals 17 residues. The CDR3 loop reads CASSPRIDRGRGTEAFF. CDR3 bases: TGTGCCAGCTCACCAAGGATAGACAGGGGGCGTGGCACTGAAGCTTTCTTT.

The CDR3 DNA reads as TGTGCCAGCAGCGTAGAATCTACGAACACTGAAGCTTTCTTT. Its protein is CASSVESTNTEAFF. The V call is TRBV9, the J call TRBJ1-1; D not resolved. In germline, CDR1 is SGDLS, CDR2 YYNGEE. The ends were cut back, 0 bases at V and 1 base at J, with 7 bases in the middle. This CDR3 has 14 amino acids.

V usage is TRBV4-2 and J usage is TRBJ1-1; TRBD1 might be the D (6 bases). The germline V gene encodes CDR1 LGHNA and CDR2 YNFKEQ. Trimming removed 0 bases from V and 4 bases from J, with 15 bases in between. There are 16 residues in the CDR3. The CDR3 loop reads CASSQDPAGVGTEAFF. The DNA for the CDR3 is TGTGCCAGCAGCCAAGATCCCGCAGGGGTAGGCACTGAAGCTTTCTTT.

CDR3 amino acids: CASREDTSSYNEQFF. The CDR3 DNA reads as TGCGCCAGCAGGGAGGATACCAGCTCCTACAATGAGCAGTTCTTC. The chain recombines TRBV5-1 with TRBJ2-1; weak D call: TRBD2 (5 bases). CDR3 size: 15 residues. V lost 5 bases, J lost 0 bases, and 12 bases lay in between. Germline CDR1 and CDR2: SGHRS and YFSETQ.

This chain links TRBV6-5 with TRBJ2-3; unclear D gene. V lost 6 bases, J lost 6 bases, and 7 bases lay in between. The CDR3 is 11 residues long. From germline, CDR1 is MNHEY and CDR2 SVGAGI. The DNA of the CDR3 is TGTGCCAGCAGCGCAGCGGATACGCAGTATTTT. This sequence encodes CASSAADTQYF.

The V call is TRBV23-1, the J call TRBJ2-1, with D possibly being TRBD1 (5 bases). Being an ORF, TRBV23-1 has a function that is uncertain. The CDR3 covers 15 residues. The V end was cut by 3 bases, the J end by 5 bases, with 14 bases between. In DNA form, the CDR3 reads TGCGCCAGCAGTCACGTCATCACAGGAAACAATGAGCAGTTCTTC. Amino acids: CASSHVITGNNEQFF.

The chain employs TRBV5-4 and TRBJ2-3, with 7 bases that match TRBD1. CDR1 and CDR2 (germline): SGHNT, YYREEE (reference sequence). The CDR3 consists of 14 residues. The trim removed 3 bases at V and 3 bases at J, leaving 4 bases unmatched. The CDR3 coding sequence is TGTGCCAGCAGCTATGACAGGGTGACAGATACGCAGTATTTT. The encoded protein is CASSYDRVTDTQYF.

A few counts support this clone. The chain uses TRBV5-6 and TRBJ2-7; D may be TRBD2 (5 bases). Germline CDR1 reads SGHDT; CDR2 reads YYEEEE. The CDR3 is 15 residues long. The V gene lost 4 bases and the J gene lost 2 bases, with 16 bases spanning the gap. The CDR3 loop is CASSPEGHGPYEQYF. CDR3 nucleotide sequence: TGTGCCAGCAGCCCCGAGGGCCATGGGCCCTACGAGCAGTACTTC.

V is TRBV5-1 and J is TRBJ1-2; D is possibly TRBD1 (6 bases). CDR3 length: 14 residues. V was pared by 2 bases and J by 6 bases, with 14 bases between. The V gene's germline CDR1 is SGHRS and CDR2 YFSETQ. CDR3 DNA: TGCGCCAGCAGCTTCACAGGGTCTTATGATGGCTACACCTTC. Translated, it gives CASSFTGSYDGYTF.

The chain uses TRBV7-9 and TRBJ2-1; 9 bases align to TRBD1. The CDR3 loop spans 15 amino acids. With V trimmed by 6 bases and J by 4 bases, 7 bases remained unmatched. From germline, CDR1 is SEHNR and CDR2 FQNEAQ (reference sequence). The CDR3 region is CASRPGQGYYNEQFF. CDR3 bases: TGTGCCAGCAGGCCGGGACAGGGTTATTACAATGAGCAGTTCTTC. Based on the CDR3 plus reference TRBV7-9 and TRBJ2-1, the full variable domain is DTGVSQNPRHKITKRGQNVTFRCDPISEHNRLYWYRQTLGQGPEFLTYFQNEAQLEKSRLLSDRFSAERPKGSFSTLEIQRTEQGDSAMYLCASRPGQGYYNEQFFGPGTRLTVL.

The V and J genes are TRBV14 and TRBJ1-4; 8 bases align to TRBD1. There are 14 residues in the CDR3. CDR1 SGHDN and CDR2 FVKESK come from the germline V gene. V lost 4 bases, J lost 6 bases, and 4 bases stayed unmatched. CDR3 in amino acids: CASSRATGDEKLFF. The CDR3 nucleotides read TGTGCCAGCAGCCGGGCGACAGGGGATGAAAAACTGTTTTTT.

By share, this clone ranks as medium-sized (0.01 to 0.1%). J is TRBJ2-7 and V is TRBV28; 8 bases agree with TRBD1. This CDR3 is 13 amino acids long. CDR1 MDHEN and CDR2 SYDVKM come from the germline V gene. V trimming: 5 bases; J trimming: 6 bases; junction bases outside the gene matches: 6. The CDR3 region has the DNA TGTGCCAGCAGTCCATGGACAGGGTTCGAGCAGTACTTC. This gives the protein CASSPWTGFEQYF. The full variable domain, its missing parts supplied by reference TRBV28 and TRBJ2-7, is DVKVTQSSRYLVKRTGEKVFLECVQDMDHENMFWYRQDPGLGLRLIYFSYDVKMKEKGDIPEGYSVSREKKERFSLILESASTNQTSMYLCASSPWTGFEQYFGPGTRLTVT.

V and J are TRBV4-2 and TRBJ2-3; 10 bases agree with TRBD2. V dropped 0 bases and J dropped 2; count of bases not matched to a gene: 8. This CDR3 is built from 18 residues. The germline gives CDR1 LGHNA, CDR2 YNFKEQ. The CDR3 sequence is CASSQDLSGGVPTDTQYF. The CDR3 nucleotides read TGTGCCAGCAGCCAAGATCTCAGCGGGGGGGTCCCCACAGATACGCAGTATTTT.

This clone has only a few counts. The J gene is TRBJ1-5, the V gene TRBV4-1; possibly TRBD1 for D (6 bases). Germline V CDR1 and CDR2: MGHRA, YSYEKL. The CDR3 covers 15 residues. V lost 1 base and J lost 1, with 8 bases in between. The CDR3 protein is CASSQADRSNQPQHF. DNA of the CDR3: TGCGCCAGCAGCCAAGCCGACAGGAGCAATCAGCCCCAGCATTTT.

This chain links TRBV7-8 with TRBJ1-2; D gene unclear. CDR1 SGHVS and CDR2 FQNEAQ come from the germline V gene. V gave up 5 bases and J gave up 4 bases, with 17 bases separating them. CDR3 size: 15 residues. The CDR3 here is CASSPKYRDIYGYTF. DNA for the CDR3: TGTGCCAGCAGCCCCAAGTACAGAGATATCTATGGCTACACCTTC.

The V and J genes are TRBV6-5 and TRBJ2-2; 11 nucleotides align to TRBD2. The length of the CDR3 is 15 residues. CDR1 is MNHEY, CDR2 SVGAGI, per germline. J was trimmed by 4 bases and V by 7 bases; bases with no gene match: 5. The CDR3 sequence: CASKTGTSGTGELFF. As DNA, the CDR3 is TGTGCCAGCAAAACCGGGACTAGCGGCACCGGGGAGCTGTTTTTT.

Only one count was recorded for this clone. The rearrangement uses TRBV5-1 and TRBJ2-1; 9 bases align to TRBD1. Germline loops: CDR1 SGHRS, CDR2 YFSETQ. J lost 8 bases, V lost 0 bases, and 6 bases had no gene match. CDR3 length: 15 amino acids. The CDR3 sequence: CASSLVGQGLDEQFF. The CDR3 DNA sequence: TGCGCCAGCAGCTTGGTGGGACAGGGATTAGATGAGCAGTTCTTC.